A single sample is the source of the 20 T cell receptor beta chains below, sequenced in a study of blood T cell repertoires in COVID-19. Repertoires were generated with immunoSEQ multiplex PCR, while TCRdb's copy carries only in-frame clones and drops some. Of 90,000 to 120,000 clones in the sample, about four fifths are singletons; the top ten hold roughly 4%. Sequencing was done on a sample of peripheral blood. The receptors here all came from a man aged 65-85 years with acute or convalescent COVID-19.

The gene calls are TRBV3-1 (or the pseudogene TRBV3-2) and TRBJ2-7; 7 nucleotides align to TRBD1. CDR1 and CDR2 from the germline V gene are LGHDT and YNNKEL (reference sequence). The V segment lost 0 bases and the J segment 9 bases; nucleotides outside the gene matches: 5. This CDR3 is built from 13 residues. DNA for the CDR3: TGTGCCAGCAGCCAAGAGCTGACAGGGTGGCAGTACTTC. It is translated as CASSQELTGWQYF.

The V gene is TRBV11-2, the J gene TRBJ2-2; 10 positions match TRBD2. The V gene end was trimmed by 3 bases and the J gene end by 4 bases; junction bases not matched to a gene: 8. Germline values: CDR1 SGHAT, CDR2 FQNNGV. The CDR3 has 17 residues. The DNA of the CDR3 is TGTGCCAGCAGCTTTATCATTCAGCGGGGGGGCACCGGGGAGCTGTTTTTT. As protein: CASSFIIQRGGTGELFF.

The chain combines TRBV18 with TRBJ2-7; D might be TRBD1 (5 bases). Trimming pared 6 bases from V and 3 bases from J, leaving 12 bases between. Germline assignment: CDR1 KGHSH and CDR2 LQKENI. The CDR3 has 13 amino acids. CDR3: CASSLTEFYEQYF. As DNA, the CDR3 is TGTGCCAGCTCTCTGACAGAGTTCTACGAGCAGTACTTC.

The chain carries TRBV2 and TRBJ2-7; the match to TRBD1 covers 7 bases. The V segment lost 7 bases and the J segment 4 bases; nucleotides outside the gene matches: 10. CDR1 SNHLY and CDR2 FYNNEI come from the germline V gene. CDR3 length: 14 amino acids. The CDR3 DNA reads as TGTGCCAGCAAGTCAAGGGGGCTGGGTTACGAGCAGTACTTC. It is translated as CASKSRGLGYEQYF. The entire variable domain, with the rest obtained from reference TRBV2 and TRBJ2-7, is as follows: EPEVTQTPSHQVTQMGQEVILRCVPISNHLYFYWYRQILGQKVEFLVSFYNNEISEKSEIFDDQFSVERPDGSNFTLKIRSTKLEDSAMYFCASKSRGLGYEQYFGPGTRLTVT.

This sequence joins TRBV5-1 and TRBJ1-2, with 9 bases lining up with TRBD1. The germline V gene encodes CDR1 SGHRS and CDR2 YFSETQ. CDR3 length equals 15 residues. V gave up 2 bases and J gave up 6 bases; unmatched junction bases: 8. CDR3 in amino acids: CASSLEGTGMDGYTF. Here the CDR3 DNA reads TGCGCCAGCAGCTTAGAGGGGACAGGGATGGATGGCTACACCTTC.

This clone was counted a few times. The genes are TRBV6-5 and TRBJ1-2; weak D call: TRBD1 (6 bases). Trimming left V 7 bases short and J 4 bases short, with 16 bases between. Germline V gives CDR1 MNHEY, CDR2 SVGAGI. The CDR3 extends over 14 amino acids. The CDR3 sequence is CASNRGRGFYGYTF. CDR3 bases: TGTGCCAGCAACAGAGGCAGGGGTTTCTATGGCTACACCTTC.

V and J are TRBV6-2 or TRBV6-3 and TRBJ2-3; 10 nucleotides line up with TRBD2. The J segment lost 3 bases and the V segment lost 2 bases, leaving 5 bases of the junction unmatched. The germline CDR1 and CDR2 sequences are MNHEY and SVGEGT. This CDR3 spans 16 amino acids. DNA of the CDR3: TGTGCCAGCAGTTACGGAGCGGGGGGGCCGACAGATACGCAGTATTTT. As protein: CASSYGAGGPTDTQYF.

A single count supports this clone. The genes are TRBV3-1 (or the pseudogene TRBV3-2) and TRBJ1-5; TRBD1 agrees at 8 bases. The CDR3 runs 14 residues. The trim removed 0 bases at V and 9 bases at J, leaving 4 bases unmatched. Germline-derived CDR1 and CDR2 are LGHDT and YNNKEL (reference sequence). The CDR3 DNA is TGTGCCAGCAGCCAAGATTTAGGGACAGGGCCCCAGCATTTT. It codes for CASSQDLGTGPQHF.

This chain joins TRBV3-1 (or the pseudogene TRBV3-2) and TRBJ2-7, with a weak D call TRBD1 (6 bases). CDR3 size: 15 residues. Germline assignment: CDR1 LGHDT and CDR2 YNNKEL (reference sequence). The V end was cut by 1 base, the J end by 1 base, with 11 bases between. As DNA, the CDR3 is TGTGCCAGCAGCCAAGGCGGACAGAGGTCCTACGAGCAGTACTTC. Residues: CASSQGGQRSYEQYF.

This clone was seen once. The CDR3 sequence is CASSQEEGSAGVFDRNTIYF. As DNA, the CDR3 is TGCGCCAGCAGCCAAGAAGAGGGATCGGCGGGGGTCTTCGATAGAAACACCATATATTTT. The chain uses TRBV4-1 and TRBJ1-3, with TRBD1 as a possible D gene (5 bases). The V gene's germline CDR1 is MGHRA and CDR2 YSYEKL. This CDR3 is built from 20 residues. Deletions cut 0 bases from V and 5 bases from J, with 26 bases between.

V is TRBV19 and J is TRBJ2-7, with 8 bases aligning to TRBD1. The CDR3 totals 13 residues. Germline V lookup: CDR1 LNHDA, CDR2 SQIVND (reference sequence). V lost 4 bases and J lost 6; bases outside the gene matches: 5. The CDR3, as DNA: TGTGCCAGTAGTACGACAGGGGTGGCCGAGCAGTACTTC. Its translation is CASSTTGVAEQYF.

There are a few counts of this clone. This specimen includes other DNA sequences encoding the same CDR3. The V call is TRBV13, the J call TRBJ1-5; the match to TRBD1 covers 8 bases. Germline-derived CDR1 and CDR2 are PRHDT and FYEKMQ (reference sequence). The CDR3 is 15 amino acids. Trimming took 0 bases from V and 7 from J; bases not matched to a gene: 5. The CDR3 here is CASSLGRGRGQPQHF. CDR3 sequence (DNA): TGTGCCAGCAGCTTAGGCAGGGGGCGCGGGCAGCCCCAGCATTTT.

Comment on this clone: At one end, the junction sequence differs from germline, possibly due to a read error. J is TRBJ1-5 and V is TRBV10-3; 7 bases align to TRBD1. The CDR3 is 20 residues long. Germline CDR1 is ENHRY and CDR2 is SYGVKD. As DNA, the CDR3 is TGTGCCATCAGTGGACAGGGAATTGATGCTCTCAAGACGAGCAATAAGCCCCAGCATTTT. Protein sequence: CAISGQGIDALKTSNKPQHF.

In DNA form, the CDR3 reads TGTGCCAGCGGGCTAGCCCACACCGGGGAGCTGTTTTTT. Translation gives CASGLAHTGELFF. The chain combines TRBV7-3 with TRBJ2-2; a weak D match, TRBD2 (5 bases). Germline CDR1 is SGHTA and CDR2 is FQGTGA. The CDR3 is 13 residues long. With 8 bases removed from V and 3 bases from J, the gap between germline ends came to 10 bases.

The chain uses TRBV6-6 and TRBJ1-2; the D gene is possibly TRBD1 (6 bases). Germline-derived CDR1 and CDR2 are MNHNY and SVGAGI (reference sequence). V gave up 5 bases and J gave up 0 bases, with 13 bases separating them. The CDR3 covers 15 residues. The CDR3 loop reads CASSGQPTTNYGYTF. Here the CDR3 DNA reads TGTGCCAGCAGTGGACAGCCGACCACTAACTATGGCTACACCTTC.

The chain is built from TRBV5-6 and TRBJ1-1; D gene uncertain. Germline V gene sequence: CDR1 SGHDT, CDR2 YYEEEE. V lost 2 bases, J lost 1 base, and 9 bases lay in between. The CDR3 length is 14 residues. The chain's CDR3 is CASSFFFPNTEAFF. CDR3 nucleotide sequence: TGTGCCAGCAGCTTTTTCTTTCCGAACACTGAAGCTTTCTTT.

The chain carries TRBV6-5 and TRBJ1-1; TRBD1 matches 8 bases. The CDR3 is made up of 14 amino acids. Germline values: CDR1 MNHEY, CDR2 SVGAGI. J was trimmed by 2 bases and V by 10 bases; bases with no gene match: 9. The CDR3 DNA reads TGTGCCACCAACACAGGGGGAGCTAACACTGAAGCTTTCTTT. It translates to CATNTGGANTEAFF.

The rearrangement uses TRBV3-1 (or the pseudogene TRBV3-2) and TRBJ1-1, with D perhaps matching TRBD1 (6 bases). Germline assignment: CDR1 LGHDT and CDR2 YNNKEL (reference sequence). V was pared by 3 bases and J by 11 bases, with 19 bases between. This CDR3 region has 14 residues. As DNA, the CDR3 is TGTGCCAGCAGCCAGGGACTAGACTCGGGGGGCGCTTTCTTT. It encodes CASSQGLDSGGAFF.

This chain links TRBV6-5 with TRBJ2-7, with TRBD1 identical over 7 bases. This CDR3 is 15 amino acids long. The trim removed 6 bases at V and 0 bases at J, leaving 8 bases unmatched. Germline V gives CDR1 MNHEY, CDR2 SVGAGI. Here the CDR3 reads CASSTTGTDSYEQYF. The CDR3 region has the DNA TGTGCCAGCAGCACAACCGGGACAGACTCCTACGAGCAGTACTTC.

This chain uses TRBV6-6 with TRBJ2-1, with 13 bases lining up with TRBD2. The CDR3 covers 15 residues. V was pared by 6 bases and J by 3 bases, with 2 bases of the junction left unmatched. CDR1 MNHNY and CDR2 SVGAGI come from the germline V gene (reference sequence). The DNA for the CDR3 is TGTGCCAGCAGCACTAGCGGGGGGGTCTACAATGAGCAGTTCTTC. Protein sequence: CASSTSGGVYNEQFF.